A few counts support the clone carrying this TCR beta chain. Its antigen is currently unknown. This sample is part of a study of blood T cells in healthy people across ages. About the research overall: The capture of about one barcoded beta molecule per two T cells was achieved by template switching. Study-level results: PBMCs that were unsorted prevented a conclusive naive versus antigen-experienced comparison. The study regarded diversity estimates from one million T cells as underestimates.

No fewer than 5 micrograms of total RNA were isolated from every sample. Together with a sample-barcoded 5' primer, a J-beta primer mix was included in a second PCR lasting about 7 to 11 cycles. A single record per CDR3 protein comes from TCRdb applying MiXCR to the 5' RACE reads. The data contain about 730,000 distinct CDR3 sequences, roughly two fifths of them singletons. CDR1 and CDR2 from the germline V gene are SNHLY and FYNNEI. This CDR3 comprises 12 residues. The germline V and J ends were trimmed by 3 bases and 2 bases, with 4 bases remaining between them. The receptor was derived from a woman aged 55 to 70 in good health. V gene TRBV2 combines with J gene TRBJ1-2; D gene unclear. Sequencing was carried out using blood. The CDR3 loop reads CASSDVNYGYTF. The CDR3 bases are TGTGCCAGCAGTGATGTGAACTATGGCTACACCTTC.